Shown below are 10 T cell receptor beta chains from a single sample sequenced in a study of T cells in Graves' hyperthyroidism and ophthalmopathy. The investigators amplified TCR beta CDR3 regions from RNA transcripts. The HTBI primer set drove a first-round RT-PCR of the TCR CDR3. MiXCR was run by TCRdb on the multiplex PCR reads, yielding one entry per CDR3 protein. Found here are about 640,000 distinct CDR3 sequences, less than 25% of them singletons; the top ten hold about 34%. Input material: blood. The receptors were sampled from a man aged 25-45 years with Graves' ophthalmopathy.

A few counts support this clonotype. V gene TRBV5-1 combines with J gene TRBJ2-4; tentative D call: TRBD1 (6 bases). The V end was cut by 2 bases, the J end by 2 bases, with 11 bases between. Germline V gene lookup returns CDR1 SGHRS and CDR2 YFSETQ. The CDR3 sequence is 15 residues long. CDR3 sequence (DNA): TGCGCCAGCAGCTTCACCCAGGGGTCCAAAAACATTCAGTACTTC. Protein: CASSFTQGSKNIQYF.

V gene TRBV29-1 combines with J gene TRBJ2-7; D could derive from TRBD1 or TRBD2 (6 bases each). In germline, CDR1 is SQVTM, CDR2 ANQGSEA. V shed 1 base and J shed 5 bases, with 15 bases lying between them. The CDR3 loop spans 14 amino acids. The CDR3 DNA follows: TGCAGCGTTGAAGGGAGGAGGGGGAGAAACGAGCAGTACTTC. This encodes CSVEGRRGRNEQYF.

At least ten counts were recorded for this clonotype. The chain combines TRBV7-3 with TRBJ2-7, with unresolved D. V lost 0 bases, J lost 3 bases, and 12 bases lay in between. This CDR3 is built from 15 residues. CDR1 is SGHTA, CDR2 FQGTGA, per germline. CDR3: CASSLTPIGDYEQYF. As DNA, the CDR3 is TGTGCCAGCAGCTTAACTCCTATTGGGGACTACGAGCAGTACTTC.

This clonotype came up a few times. The chain uses TRBV7-9 and TRBJ1-4, with D possibly matching TRBD1 (6 bases). Germline V gene sequence: CDR1 SEHNR, CDR2 FQNEAQ (reference sequence). Trimming removed 4 bases at V and 5 bases at J, with 23 bases between. The length of the CDR3 is 18 residues. Written as DNA, the CDR3 is TGTGCCAGCAGCTCCCATATTAGTGGACAGTCGAGGAATGAAAAACTGTTTTTT. This translates into CASSSHISGQSRNEKLFF.

This clonotype was counted between two and nine times. V gene TRBV28 combines with J gene TRBJ2-4; D gene uncertain. CDR1 and CDR2 from the germline V gene are MDHEN and SYDVKM. This CDR3 is 14 amino acids long. Trimming left V 5 bases short and J 0 bases short, with 8 bases between. The CDR3 nucleotides read TGTGCCAGCAGTCTGACTTTAGCCAAAAACATTCAGTACTTC. Amino acids: CASSLTLAKNIQYF.

V and J are TRBV20-1 and TRBJ2-2; possibly TRBD2 for D (6 bases). CDR1 DFQATT and CDR2 SNEGSKA come from the germline V gene (reference sequence). The CDR3 sequence is 13 residues long. The CDR3, as DNA: TGCAGCGGAGGGGCTCAGAACACCGGGGAGCTGTTTTTT. It specifies CSGGAQNTGELFF.

This chain connects TRBV15 to TRBJ2-7, with D possibly called TRBD1 or TRBD2 (5 bases each). CDR3 size: 14 residues. CDR1 and CDR2 (germline): LNHNV, YYDKDF (reference sequence). V was cut by 5 bases and J by 1 base, with 12 bases left in between. DNA for the CDR3: TGTGCCACCAGCGGTGGATGGGGGTCCTACGAGCAGTACTTC. Its translation: CATSGGWGSYEQYF. The full variable domain, completed using reference TRBV15 and TRBJ2-7, is DAMVIQNPRYQVTQFGKPVTLSCSQTLNHNVMYWYQQKSSQAPKLLFHYYDKDFNNEADTPDNFQSRRPNTSFCFLDIRSPGLGDTAMYLCATSGGWGSYEQYFGPGTRLTVT.

As for this clonotype: In this CDR3 the conserved last residue, phenylalanine or tryptophan, is missing, so a read error is likely. The V call is TRBV20-1, the J call TRBJ1-6; D not certain. The CDR3 is 13 amino acids. In germline, CDR1 is DFQATT, CDR2 SNEGSKA (reference sequence). V dropped 5 bases and J dropped 3 bases, with 8 bases sitting between them. This CDR3 reads CSAVEIYNSPLHS. The CDR3 DNA sequence: TGCAGTGCTGTGGAAATCTATAATTCACCCCTCCACTCT.

This clonotype has a count of ten or more. The chain uses TRBV5-1 and TRBJ1-1; no definite D call. V lost 6 bases and J 8 bases, leaving 14 bases between the germline ends. The CDR3 totals 12 residues. The germline CDR1 and CDR2 sequences are SGHRS and YFSETQ. CDR3 nucleotides: TGCGCCAGCACCTCAGCGGGCAGGGAAGCTTTCTTT. This translates into CASTSAGREAFF.

The V gene is TRBV6-1, the J gene TRBJ2-7; tentative D call: TRBD1 (5 bases). The CDR3 has 15 residues. Germline CDR1 reads MNHNS; CDR2 reads SASEGT. Trimming removed 5 bases at V and 2 bases at J, with 16 bases between. CDR3 bases: TGTGCCAGCAGTCCGGACATTTGGAACCCCTACGAGCAGTACTTC. Translation: CASSPDIWNPYEQYF.